This T cell receptor beta chain derives from a study of T cell responses to AZD1222 COVID-19 vaccine. As for the study in general: The study pooled second doses at about 4 or about 12 weeks.

The study's findings and limits: Of spike-specific TCRs, nearly half reportedly target regions left unmutated in variants.

Profiling relied on immunoSEQ multiplex PCR, and the TCRdb table lists in-frame clones only, not all of them. The sample shows tens of thousands of clones, approximately 88% of them seen only once. This CDR3 has 14 amino acids. Germline V lookup: CDR1 SEHNR, CDR2 FQNEAQ (reference sequence). V lost 7 bases and J 7 bases, leaving 19 bases between the germline ends. Remarks on this clone: Its specificity is unknown.

The genes are TRBV7-9 and TRBJ1-2, with unresolved D. This clonotype originated in an adult in good health. The specimen comprised peripheral blood, sampled on day 0 of AZD1222 vaccination. The CDR3: CASTGGAWRGGYTF. CDR3 coding DNA: TGTGCCAGCACCGGAGGAGCCTGGCGTGGTGGCTACACCTTC.